This section outlines one T cell receptor beta chain sequence together with its context. The data were taken from a study of T cell responses to AZD1222 COVID-19 vaccine. Assay used: immunoSEQ multiplex PCR; TCRdb lists only in-frame clones, some missing. The profile shows about 150,000 clones, around nine tenths of them singletons. The CDR3 is 13 amino acids. Looked up from germline, CDR1 is LNHDA and CDR2 is SQIVND (reference sequence). V dropped 1 base and J dropped 5 bases, with 8 bases sitting between them. This sequence originates from an adult in good health. The sample consisted of peripheral blood, taken on day 0 of AZD1222 vaccination. The chain uses TRBV19 and TRBJ1-2; tentatively, D is TRBD1 (6 bases). CDR3 in amino acids: CASSIGQGYGYTF. CDR3 sequence (DNA): TGTGCCAGTAGTATAGGTCAGGGGTATGGCTACACCTTC. Looking up the rest from reference TRBV19 and TRBJ1-2 gives the full variable domain: DGGITQSPKYLFRKEGQNVTLSCEQNLNHDAMYWYRQDPGQGLRLIYYSQIVNDFQKGDIAEGYSVSREKKESFPLTVTSAQKNPTAFYLCASSIGQGYGYTFGSGTRLTVV.